These T cell receptor beta chains were read from a single sample in a study of blood T cell repertoires in COVID-19. Here immunoSEQ multiplex PCR was the method, and the copy in TCRdb shows in-frame clones only, minus some. The data show over 110,000 clones, about nine tenths seen once. Sequences were obtained from peripheral blood. The source of these receptors is a human donor in a cohort sampled during active COVID-19. CDR3s include the opening cysteine and the closing phenylalanine or tryptophan. The order of the fields is V gene, J gene, D gene, clone size, CDR3 DNA, CDR3 protein. The D gene is left open where the match is weak. Size values are once, few and many counts, or a class for expanded clones, and some rows have none.

TRBV10-3	TRBJ2-3	TRBD1	-	TGTGCCACCTGGGACAGGGAATCCACAGATACGCAGTATTTT	CATWDRESTDTQYF
TRBV15	TRBJ1-5	-	-	TGTGCCACCAGCCGGAGGGGACGCAATCAGCCCCAGCATTTT	CATSRRGRNQPQHF
TRBV7-3	TRBJ2-3	-	-	TGTGCCAGCAGCTTTAGTTTGCTCACAGATACGCAGTATTTT	CASSFSLLTDTQYF
TRBV4-3	TRBJ1-1	-	-	TGCGCCAGCAGCCAACAAATTGTGGGGGGGGCTGAAGCTTTCTTT	CASSQQIVGGAEAFF
TRBV12-3/TRBV12-4	TRBJ1-5	TRBD1	few	TGTGCCAGCAGCCAAGGGGGCCAGCCCCAGCATTTT	CASSQGGQPQHF
TRBV7-9	TRBJ1-2	TRBD1	-	TGTGCCAGCAGCTTGGACAGGGGGGGCCCATATGGCTACACCTTC	CASSLDRGGPYGYTF
TRBV29-1	TRBJ1-1	TRBD1	-	TGCAGCGCAAAACAGGGACAGGGAAACACTGAAGCTTTCTTT	CSAKQGQGNTEAFF
TRBV6-5	TRBJ1-1	-	-	TGTGCCAGCAGTTACACGGACAGTGACACTGAAGCTTTCTTT	CASSYTDSDTEAFF
TRBV11-2	TRBJ1-2	-	-	TGTGCCAGCAGCTTGCCCGGAGGCAACTATGGCTACACCTTC	CASSLPGGNYGYTF
TRBV2	TRBJ2-1	-	-	TGTGCCAGCAACCTCGAGACCCGGCCAGGAAGAAACAATGAGCAGTTCTTC	CASNLETRPGRNNEQFF
TRBV3-1/TRBV3-2	TRBJ1-1	-	-	TGTGCCAGCAGCCAGGCAGTTCGGAACACTGAAGCTTTCTTT	CASSQAVRNTEAFF
TRBV18	TRBJ1-3	-	few	TGTGCCAGCTCACCACCTTCCAGATCTGGAAACACCATATATTTT	CASSPPSRSGNTIYF
TRBV19	TRBJ1-2	TRBD1	-	TGTGCCAGTAGTCGACAGGGCCCAAGGGACTATGGCTACACCTTC	CASSRQGPRDYGYTF
TRBV9	TRBJ2-7	-	few	TGTGCCAGCAGCGGGGCCTCTTCCTACGAGCAGTACTTC	CASSGASSYEQYF
TRBV11-2	TRBJ2-7	TRBD2	-	TGTGCCAGCAGCCATAGCGGGGGGGCCTACGAGCAGTACTTC	CASSHSGGAYEQYF
TRBV6-2/TRBV6-3	TRBJ1-5	-	-	TGTGCCAGCAGTTGGTCAGGGCGAAGTCAGCCCCAGCATTTT	CASSWSGRSQPQHF
TRBV27	TRBJ2-7	-	once	TGTGCCAGCAGTTTCTCGAGCTCCTACGAGCAGTACTTC	CASSFSSSYEQYF
TRBV5-6	TRBJ2-1	TRBD2	-	TGTGCCAGCAGCCCACCGGGAAGCGGGGGGTTCTGGGAGCAGTTCTTC	CASSPPGSGGFWEQFF
TRBV5-4	TRBJ2-7	TRBD1	-	TGTGCCAGCAGCTTATGGGACAGATCCTACGAGCAGTACTTC	CASSLWDRSYEQYF
TRBV11-2	TRBJ2-1	-	-	TGTGCCACGACGTGGCGGCTAAACAATGAGCAGTTCTTC	CATTWRLNNEQFF
TRBV5-5	TRBJ1-2	-	-	TGTGCCAGCAGCTTGGACAGCTACAACTATGGCTACACCTTC	CASSLDSYNYGYTF
TRBV10-3	TRBJ2-1	TRBD2	-	TGTGCCATCAGTGAGTCTCGGCTAGCGGGGGGGCTAAATGAGCAGTTCTTC	CAISESRLAGGLNEQFF
TRBV7-2	TRBJ1-3	-	-	TGTGCCAGCAGCTTAGGTCCGGGTGGCGGAAACACCATATATTTT	CASSLGPGGGNTIYF
TRBV7-2	TRBJ2-5	TRBD2	-	TGTGCCAGCAGCAAACAATACGGGGGGCAAGAGACCCAGTACTTC	CASSKQYGGQETQYF
TRBV2	TRBJ1-2	-	few	TGTGCCAGCAGTGAAGCGCACTCACAGGCCCATGGCTACACCTTC	CASSEAHSQAHGYTF
TRBV5-1	TRBJ1-2	TRBD1	-	TGCGCCAGCAGCTTGGCGGGACAGGGGAAGGGCTACACCTTC	CASSLAGQGKGYTF
TRBV5-4	TRBJ2-5	-	-	TGTGCCAGCAGCTTCGGCGGAGAGACCCAGTACTTC	CASSFGGETQYF